Below, one TCR beta chain is given with its context. Antigen: not known. The study enrolled healthy HIV-negative adults without recent acute infections or vaccinations as donors. The data belong to a study of shared clonotypes between healthy human individuals. Study findings and constraints: Clonotype sharing among donors was expected to depend on sequencing depth.

Between the trimmed V and J ends, which lost 8 bases and 0 bases, there was a span of 16 bases. Germline loops: CDR1 MNHNS, CDR2 SASEGT. The CDR3 length is 15 residues. Each cell subset's genomic DNA was divided evenly among several immunoSEQ plates. Measured with immunoSEQ multiplex PCR; TCRdb has only the in-frame clones, and not every one. The table includes a few million clones, over 85% detected once. This TCR derives from a man younger than 35 in good health. Some clones in this sample may be carry-over from other donors' samples. The sample was naive CD4+ T cells from PBMCs. The sample's subset: CD45RA+ positively selected. This rearrangement joins TRBV6-1 to TRBJ1-1; D is uncertain. CDR3 residues: CASGVAVGMNTEAFF. The DNA of the CDR3 is TGTGCCAGCGGTGTCGCAGTAGGGATGAACACTGAAGCTTTCTTT.